The T cell receptor beta chain under discussion was sequenced for a study of blood T cell repertoires in COVID-19. Study background: Material from acute and convalescent COVID-19 was sourced from the United States, Italy and Spain. T cells, B-cell-depleted T cells, or PBMCs supplied cDNA or gDNA.

Original processing methods: Amplifying reference gene primers gave estimates of nucleated cell counts. Data came from immunoSEQ multiplex PCR; TCRdb stores just in-frame clones and leaves some out. V and J calls plus clone size are reproduced from that table; the DNA served to infer D and trimming. The repertoire holds 150,000 to 200,000 clones, with 75% to 95% as singletons. This CDR3 is built from 14 residues. Trimming shortened V by 6 bases and J by 4 bases, and 15 bases separated the two germline ends. CDR1 SNHLY and CDR2 FYNNEI come from the germline V gene. The chain carries TRBV2 and TRBJ2-5; tentative D call: TRBD2 (6 bases). Material for sequencing was peripheral blood. This clonotype originated in a man aged 45-65 years with acute or convalescent COVID-19. Here the CDR3 reads CASRASGLGETQYF. The CDR3 DNA is TGTGCCAGCAGGGCGAGCGGGTTGGGAGAGACCCAGTACTTC.